This T cell receptor (beta chain) was retrieved from a study of post-analysis software for immune sequencing data (dated by TCRdb to between 2015 and 2017). Regarding the research as a whole: Disease courses on record covered relapsing-remitting, secondary progressive and progressive-relapsing multiple sclerosis, though some patients had no subtype annotation. The patient repertoires were set against about eleven previously published healthy control repertoires from donors whose ages ranged from roughly 6 to 25 years. A subset of samples was prepared in parallel using single-end sample barcoding, then pooled and co-amplified after Illumina adapter ligation. What the authors observed across the whole study: The control group was slightly older than the multiple sclerosis patient group. Significantly higher frequencies in patients than in controls were found for several TRBV segments, including TRBV5-6, TRBV5-1 and TRBV20-1. Significantly lower normalized Chao1 diversity was found in multiple sclerosis patients than in controls, suggesting substantial peripheral T-cell clonal expansion. When samples were clustered directly using the F measure, samples prepared in the same batch co-clustered strongly, which prompted a batch-effect correction.

Spanning cysteine to phenylalanine, the CDR3 consists of 13 amino acids. Only CDR3 DNA is held: 39 bases, read in frame from base 1. The germline V gene encodes CDR1 SGHRS and CDR2 YFSETQ. TCR beta repertoires were profiled from peripheral blood of over 10 young patients with multiple sclerosis to demonstrate the VDJtools post-analysis software. Multiple sclerosis patients were children and adolescents aged about 6 to 15 years. To note about this clonotype: Its antigen is still unknown. At one boundary the junction diverges from the germline segment, which might be a read error.

The library was prepared using PCR. For sequencing, an Illumina HiSeq 2500 was employed. Unique molecular identifiers were incorporated into TCR beta cDNA libraries to reduce PCR and sequencing biases. Approximately 500,000 cDNA molecules were obtained for every 1 to 10 million input T cells, so each molecule roughly corresponded to one T cell. The same protocol used for the earlier healthy control dataset was applied to prepare and sequence the patient libraries. Within a given batch, samples were prepared together, multiplexed and sequenced on the same HiSeq lane. As for the authors' bioinformatics: MIGEC handled the raw barcoded reads, throwing out single-read molecular identifier groups before consensus assembly and CDR3 extraction. Clonotype tables were post-analysed with VDJtools, normalizing diversity by down-sampling all datasets to the smallest sample size. Repertoire overlap clustering matched CDR3 amino acid but not nucleotide sequences to correct batch-related cross-sample contamination. The public reads were reprocessed in TCRdb via fastp at Q25 and MiXCR, keeping in-frame beta chains. Identical CDR3 protein sequences are pooled into one entry, listed with their most common genes and DNA. TCRdb, rather than the study authors, made the V and J calls. In this sample the table shows about 170,000 distinct CDR3 sequences, about 29% of which occur a single time. The ten most abundant clones make up roughly 1.6% of the sample.

The V gene is TRBV5-1 and the J gene is TRBJ2-1; the D gene identity is not certain. The sequenced material came from blood. The origin of this receptor is a girl between 10 and 17 years old with multiple sclerosis. Here the CDR3 is given as CVSSLVKYNEQFF. The sequenced DNA is TGCGTCAGCAGCTTGGTAAAATACAATGAGCAGTTCTTC.